The sequence of this T cell receptor (beta chain) was determined in a study of OX40 agonist ivuxolimab in advanced cancers. In the study overall: Every 2 weeks, patients received ivuxolimab intravenously, dosed at 0.01 to 10 mg/kg. Males comprised over 80% of the group, whose mean age was approximately 60 years (range 23 to 79).

The germline gives CDR1 MGHRA, CDR2 YSYEKL. This CDR3 has 17 amino acids. The V gene end was trimmed by 0 bases and the J gene end by 4 bases; junction bases not matched to a gene: 10. The repertoire was sequenced with immunoSEQ multiplex PCR; TCRdb's copy has only in-frame clones and lacks some. This sample has tens of thousands of clones, with about 92% found just once. The material sequenced was CD4+ or CD8+ T cells sorted from blood, taken in a trial of the OX40 agonist ivuxolimab. The sequence was collected from an adult with an advanced solid tumor such as melanoma, head and neck, liver or kidney cancer. The V call is TRBV4-1, the J call TRBJ2-5; TRBD2 agrees at 8 bases. CDR3 region: CASSQDLGSGEVETQYF. In nucleotides, the CDR3 is TGCGCCAGCAGCCAAGATCTGGGTAGCGGGGAAGTAGAGACCCAGTACTTC.